This passage covers 26 T cell receptor beta chains from one sample sequenced in a study of blood T cell repertoires in COVID-19. Produced via immunoSEQ multiplex PCR; TCRdb's table is partial and in-frame only. Of about 33,000 clones listed, 65% to 90% are singletons. The sample consisted of peripheral blood. Every receptor here comes from a woman over 75 with active or convalescent COVID-19.

A remark on this clone: This CDR3 is also generated by other DNA sequences in the sample. The chain links TRBV5-1 to TRBJ2-5; D gene ambiguous. This CDR3 region has 14 residues. CDR1 is SGHRS and CDR2 is YFSETQ in the germline V gene. V gave up 1 base and J gave up 2 bases, with 9 bases separating them. CDR3 amino acids: CASSLTTAQETQYF. CDR3 DNA: TGCGCCAGCAGCTTGACGACTGCTCAAGAGACCCAGTACTTC.

The V gene is TRBV27, the J gene TRBJ1-5; D is possibly TRBD1 (5 bases). Trimming took 6 bases from V and 0 from J, leaving 12 bases between them. Looked up from germline, CDR1 is MNHEY and CDR2 is SMNVEV (reference sequence). This CDR3 spans 15 amino acids. CDR3: CASRTQGYSNQPQHF. The CDR3, as DNA: TGTGCCAGCAGAACCCAGGGATATAGCAATCAGCCCCAGCATTTT.

This clone was detected only a few times. V is TRBV7-3 and J is TRBJ1-1, with 9 positions matching TRBD1. The CDR3 is 14 amino acids. Germline CDR1 SGHTA, CDR2 FQGTGA. The trim removed 5 bases at V and 2 bases at J, leaving 3 bases unmatched. Here the CDR3 DNA reads TGTGCCAGCAGCCCGGGACAGGGAAACACTGAAGCTTTCTTT. It is translated as CASSPGQGNTEAFF.

CDR3 amino acids: CASSRPSGGIQETQYF. The DNA of the CDR3 is TGTGCCAGTAGTAGACCTAGCGGGGGGATCCAAGAGACCCAGTACTTC. The chain employs TRBV19 and TRBJ2-5; 11 positions match TRBD2. V gave up 4 bases and J gave up 1 base; unmatched junction bases: 5. This CDR3 comprises 16 residues. Germline CDR1 and CDR2: LNHDA and SQIVND (reference sequence).

J is TRBJ2-1 and V is TRBV5-6; no clear D gene. Germline values: CDR1 SGHDT, CDR2 YYEEEE. CDR3 length: 12 residues. V was shortened by 4 bases and J by 9 bases, with 11 bases between the two germline ends. The CDR3 DNA is TGTGCCAGCAGCATACAGAAGATTGAGCAGTTCTTC. It translates to CASSIQKIEQFF.

The rearrangement links TRBV19 to TRBJ1-3; maybe TRBD1 (6 bases). Trimming left V 4 bases short and J 0 bases short, with 10 bases between. Germline V gene lookup returns CDR1 LNHDA and CDR2 SQIVND (reference sequence). CDR3 size: 15 residues. CDR3 protein: CASSKDSSSGNTIYF. In nucleotides, the CDR3 is TGTGCCAGTAGTAAGGACAGTTCCTCTGGAAACACCATATATTTT.

V gene TRBV5-5 combines with J gene TRBJ1-1; 10 bases fit TRBD1. CDR3 length: 14 amino acids. Trimming at V came to 4 bases and at J to 4 bases, leaving 4 bases not matched to a gene. The germline V gene has CDR1 SGHKS and CDR2 YYEKEE (reference sequence). The CDR3 DNA sequence: TGTGCCAGCAGCCCGGGACAGGGGCGCACTGAAGCTTTCTTT. Protein product: CASSPGQGRTEAFF.

V and J are TRBV4-2 and TRBJ2-2, with 9 bases aligning to TRBD2. V lost 0 bases, J lost 6 bases, and 8 bases stayed unmatched. In germline, CDR1 is LGHNA, CDR2 YNFKEQ. The CDR3 has 17 amino acids. This CDR3 reads CASSQEGLAGSPGELFF. CDR3 DNA sequence: TGTGCCAGCAGCCAAGAAGGGCTAGCGGGAAGTCCCGGGGAGCTGTTTTTT.

V gene TRBV18 combines with J gene TRBJ1-1; D is perhaps TRBD1 (5 bases). Germline CDR1 is KGHSH and CDR2 is LQKENI. Trimming pared 0 bases from V and 1 base from J, leaving 12 bases between. This CDR3 comprises 16 residues. CDR3 nucleotides: TGTGCCAGCTCACCACCGGGGCTCTTCGGGAACACTGAAGCTTTCTTT. This translates into CASSPPGLFGNTEAFF.

The V gene is TRBV2, the J gene TRBJ1-1; D not certain. CDR3 length: 14 residues. Germline CDR1 and CDR2: SNHLY and FYNNEI. Trimming left V 6 bases short and J 4 bases short, with 15 bases between. The CDR3 DNA reads as TGTGCCAGCAGGAGGGAAAATAAGGGCACTGAAGCTTTCTTT. Residues: CASRRENKGTEAFF.

V gene TRBV5-1 combines with J gene TRBJ2-5; 11 bases agree with TRBD1. Germline V lookup: CDR1 SGHRS, CDR2 YFSETQ. Trimming took 2 bases from V and 5 from J; bases not matched to a gene: 5. This CDR3 is 15 amino acids long. In nucleotides, the CDR3 is TGCGCCAGCAGCTTTGGAGGGACAGGGGGGGAGACCCAGTACTTC. Translated: CASSFGGTGGETQYF.

This clone was observed a single time. V is TRBV2 and J is TRBJ1-3; 7 nucleotides agree with TRBD1. The J segment lost 2 bases and the V segment lost 9 bases, leaving 4 bases of the junction unmatched. Germline V CDR1 and CDR2: SNHLY, FYNNEI. The CDR3 runs 13 residues. In DNA, the CDR3 is TGTGCCAGTACTGGGACAGCTGGAAACACCATATATTTT. Residues: CASTGTAGNTIYF. Drawing the rest from reference TRBV2 and TRBJ1-3, the complete variable domain is EPEVTQTPSHQVTQMGQEVILRCVPISNHLYFYWYRQILGQKVEFLVSFYNNEISEKSEIFDDQFSVERPDGSNFTLKIRSTKLEDSAMYFCASTGTAGNTIYFGEGSWLTVV.

This clone was recorded only once. The chain employs TRBV5-5 and TRBJ2-1, with 7 bases identical to TRBD2. CDR1 is SGHKS, CDR2 YYEKEE, per germline (reference sequence). The V and J ends lost 5 bases and 0 bases, in that order; junction bases with no gene match: 8. The CDR3 loop spans 16 amino acids. CDR3 protein: CASRPAGSSSYNEQFF. The DNA for the CDR3 is TGTGCCAGCAGACCAGCGGGATCAAGCTCCTACAATGAGCAGTTCTTC.

Here the CDR3 DNA reads TGTGCCAGCAGCCCCGGGGTGGGGGGACCAAGGTCCTCCTACGAGCAGTACTTC. This encodes CASSPGVGGPRSSYEQYF. J is TRBJ2-7 and V is TRBV5-5; D is possibly TRBD2 (6 bases). Deletions cut 4 bases from V and 0 bases from J, with 23 bases between. The CDR3 contains 18 residues. The germline CDR1 and CDR2 sequences are SGHKS and YYEKEE (reference sequence). The entire variable domain, with the rest obtained from reference TRBV5-5 and TRBJ2-7, is as follows: DAGVTQSPTHLIKTRGQQVTLRCSPISGHKSVSWYQQVLGQGPQFIFQYYEKEERGRGNFPDRFSARQFPNYSSELNVNALLLGDSALYLCASSPGVGGPRSSYEQYFGPGTRLTVT.

This chain connects TRBV12-5 to TRBJ2-3; TRBD2 aligns across 12 bases. From germline, CDR1 is LGHNT and CDR2 FRNRAP. V gave up 1 base and J gave up 5 bases; unmatched junction bases: 1. The CDR3 spans 15 residues. CDR3 nucleotide sequence: TGTGCTAGTGGTTTGGGGACTAGCGGGGAAGATACGCAGTATTTT. Translation gives CASGLGTSGEDTQYF.

This clone has a single count. This chain uses TRBV15 with TRBJ2-3, with 7 bases lining up with TRBD2. In germline, CDR1 is LNHNV, CDR2 YYDKDF (reference sequence). This CDR3 has 16 amino acids. The ends lost 1 base at V and 2 bases at J; junction bases unmatched: 6. This CDR3 reads CATSRGLAVITDTQYF. The CDR3, as DNA: TGTGCCACCAGCAGAGGCCTAGCGGTTATCACAGATACGCAGTATTTT. The complete variable domain, with remaining parts taken from reference TRBV15 and TRBJ2-3, reads DAMVIQNPRYQVTQFGKPVTLSCSQTLNHNVMYWYQQKSSQAPKLLFHYYDKDFNNEADTPDNFQSRRPNTSFCFLDIRSPGLGDTAMYLCATSRGLAVITDTQYFGPGTRLTVL.

The chain joins TRBV15 to TRBJ2-7; no clear D gene. The V gene's germline CDR1 is LNHNV and CDR2 YYDKDF (reference sequence). The CDR3 is 13 residues long. Trimming took off 1 base at V and 1 base at J, with 5 bases between the two ends. CDR3 in DNA: TGTGCCACCAGCAGAGGCAGATCCTACGAGCAGTACTTC. Its translation is CATSRGRSYEQYF.

As DNA, the CDR3 is TGCGCCAGCAGCAGACAGGGTAGGGAAAACATTCAGTACTTC. Encoded protein: CASSRQGRENIQYF. This chain connects TRBV5-1 to TRBJ2-4; 7 bases are shared with TRBD1. Germline values: CDR1 SGHRS, CDR2 YFSETQ. This CDR3 is 14 amino acids long. Trimming cost V 4 bases and J 5 bases; bases outside gene matches: 6.

The V gene is TRBV18, the J gene TRBJ2-7, with D possibly matching TRBD2 (5 bases). The V end was cut by 3 bases, the J end by 1 base, with 13 bases between. The CDR3 contains 15 residues. Germline V gene lookup returns CDR1 KGHSH and CDR2 LQKENI. The CDR3 sequence is CASSPSYGESYEQYF. CDR3 nucleotides: TGTGCCAGCTCACCCAGTTACGGGGAATCCTACGAGCAGTACTTC. Full variable domain (missing parts from reference TRBV18 and TRBJ2-7): NAGVMQNPRHLVRRRGQEARLRCSPMKGHSHVYWYRQLPEEGLKFMVYLQKENIIDESGMPKERFSAEFPKEGPSILRIQQVVRGDSAAYFCASSPSYGESYEQYFGPGTRLTVT.

In this sample, this clone turned up once. V gene TRBV9 combines with J gene TRBJ1-3; D may be TRBD1 (5 bases). This CDR3 contains 15 residues. Deletions cut 4 bases from V and 6 bases from J, with 17 bases between. Germline-derived CDR1 and CDR2 are SGDLS and YYNGEE. CDR3 nucleotides: TGTGCCAGCAGCACAGGCCGGTCTGGAGCAAACACCATATATTTT. It encodes CASSTGRSGANTIYF.

Here the CDR3 reads CASSESGQGTNYGYTF. The CDR3, as DNA: TGTGCCAGCAGTGAATCAGGACAGGGAACTAACTATGGCTACACCTTC. This chain links TRBV6-1 with TRBJ1-2; 8 bases fit TRBD1. Per the germline V gene, CDR1 is MNHNS and CDR2 is SASEGT. V lost 2 bases to trimming and J lost 0 bases; unmatched junction nucleotides: 5. CDR3 length equals 16 residues.

The J gene is TRBJ1-5, the V gene TRBV10-1; tentatively, D is TRBD1 (6 bases). Germline V gene sequence: CDR1 WNHNN, CDR2 SYGVQD (reference sequence). Deletions cut 6 bases from V and 2 bases from J, with 17 bases between. The CDR3 is 16 amino acids. CDR3 DNA: TGCGCCAGCAGGGCAAACAGGGCGTGGGGCAATCAGCCCCAGCATTTT. Protein sequence: CASRANRAWGNQPQHF.

The genes are TRBV19 and TRBJ1-1, with a possible D match to TRBD1 (5 bases). V lost 5 bases, J lost 1 base, and 8 bases lay in between. This CDR3 is 13 amino acids long. CDR1 LNHDA and CDR2 SQIVND come from the germline V gene (reference sequence). The CDR3 loop is CASSSRGNTEAFF. The CDR3, as DNA: TGTGCCAGTAGTTCTAGGGGGAACACTGAAGCTTTCTTT.

The genes are TRBV2 and TRBJ1-1; D gene ambiguous. CDR3 length: 12 residues. Trimming stripped 4 bases from V and 7 bases from J, with 10 bases between. Germline assignment: CDR1 SNHLY and CDR2 FYNNEI. The CDR3 region has the DNA TGTGCCAGCAGTGTCCCTACCTATGAAGCTTTCTTT. The encoded protein is CASSVPTYEAFF.

This chain links TRBV7-8 with TRBJ2-7; D possibly corresponds to TRBD1 (5 bases). Germline V gives CDR1 SGHVS, CDR2 FQNEAQ. Trimming pared 2 bases from V and 5 bases from J, leaving 10 bases between. The CDR3 consists of 13 residues. For the CDR3, the DNA is TGTGCCAGCAGCTTATCAGGGATCCACGAGCAGTACTTC. Protein sequence: CASSLSGIHEQYF. Looking up the rest from reference TRBV7-8 and TRBJ2-7 gives the full variable domain: GAGVSQSPRYKVAKRGQDVALRCDPISGHVSLFWYQQALGQGPEFLTYFQNEAQLDKSGLPSDRFFAERPEGSVSTLKIQRTQQEDSAVYLCASSLSGIHEQYFGPGTRLTVT.

This clone has only a few counts. The rearrangement links TRBV2 to TRBJ1-5, with 8 positions matching TRBD1. CDR3 size: 15 residues. Germline V gene lookup returns CDR1 SNHLY and CDR2 FYNNEI. V was clipped by 5 bases and J by 1 base; unmatched bases: 4. Here the CDR3 reads CASSTGTGSNQPQHF. CDR3 bases: TGTGCCAGCAGTACCGGGACAGGAAGCAATCAGCCCCAGCATTTT.